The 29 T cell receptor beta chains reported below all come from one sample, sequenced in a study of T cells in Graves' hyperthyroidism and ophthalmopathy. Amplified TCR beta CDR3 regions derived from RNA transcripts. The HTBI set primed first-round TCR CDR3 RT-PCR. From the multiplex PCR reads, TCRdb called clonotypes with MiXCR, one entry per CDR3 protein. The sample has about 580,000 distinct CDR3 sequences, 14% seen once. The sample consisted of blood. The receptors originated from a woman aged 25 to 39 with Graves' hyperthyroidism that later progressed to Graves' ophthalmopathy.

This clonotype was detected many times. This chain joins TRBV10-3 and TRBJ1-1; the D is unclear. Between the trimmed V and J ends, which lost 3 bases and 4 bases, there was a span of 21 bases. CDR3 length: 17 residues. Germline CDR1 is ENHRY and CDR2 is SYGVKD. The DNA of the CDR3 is TGTGCCATCAGTGATCTGGGCTACATTACCGGCGGCACTGAAGCTTTCTTT. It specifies CAISDLGYITGGTEAFF.

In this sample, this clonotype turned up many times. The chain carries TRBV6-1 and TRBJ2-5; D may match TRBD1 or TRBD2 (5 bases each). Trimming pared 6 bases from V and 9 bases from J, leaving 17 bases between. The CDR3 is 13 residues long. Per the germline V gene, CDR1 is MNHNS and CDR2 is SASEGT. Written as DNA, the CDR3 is TGTGCCAGCAGACCACCGCCCACGGGACCCCAGTACTTC. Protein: CASRPPPTGPQYF.

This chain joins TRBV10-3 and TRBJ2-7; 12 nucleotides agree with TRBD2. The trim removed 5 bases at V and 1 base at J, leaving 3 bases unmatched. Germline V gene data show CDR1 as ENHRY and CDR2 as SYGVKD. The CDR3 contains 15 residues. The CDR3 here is CAISPTSGGSYEQYF. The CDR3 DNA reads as TGTGCCATCAGTCCGACTAGCGGGGGATCCTACGAGCAGTACTTC.

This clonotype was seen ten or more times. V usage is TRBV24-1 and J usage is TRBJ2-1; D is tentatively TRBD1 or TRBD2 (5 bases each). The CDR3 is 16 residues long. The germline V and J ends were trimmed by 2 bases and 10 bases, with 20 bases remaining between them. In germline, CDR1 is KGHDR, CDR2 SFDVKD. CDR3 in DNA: TGTGCCACCAGTGATTCACAAGTAAGACCGGGACCCGAGCAGTTCTTC. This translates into CATSDSQVRPGPEQFF.

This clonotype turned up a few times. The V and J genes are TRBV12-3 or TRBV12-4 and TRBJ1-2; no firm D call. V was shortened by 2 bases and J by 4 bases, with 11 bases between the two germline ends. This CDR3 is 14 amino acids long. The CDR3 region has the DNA TGTGCCAGCAGTTTAAGCCGGACGGCCTATGGCTACACCTTC. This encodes CASSLSRTAYGYTF.

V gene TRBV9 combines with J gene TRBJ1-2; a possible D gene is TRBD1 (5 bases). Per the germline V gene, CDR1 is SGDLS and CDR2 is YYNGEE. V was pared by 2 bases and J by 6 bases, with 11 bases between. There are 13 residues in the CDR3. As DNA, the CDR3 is TGTGCCAGCAGCGTCAGGGCCGCGGATGGCTACACCTTC. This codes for CASSVRAADGYTF. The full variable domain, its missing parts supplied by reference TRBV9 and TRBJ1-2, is DSGVTQTPKHLITATGQRVTLRCSPRSGDLSVYWYQQSLDQGLQFLIQYYNGEERAKGNILERFSAQQFPDLHSELNLSSLELGDSALYFCASSVRAADGYTFGSGTRLTVV.

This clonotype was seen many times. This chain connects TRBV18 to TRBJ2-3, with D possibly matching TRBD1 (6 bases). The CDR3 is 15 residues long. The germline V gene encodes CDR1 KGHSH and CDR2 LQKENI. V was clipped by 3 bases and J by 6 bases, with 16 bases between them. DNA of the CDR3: TGTGCCAGCTCACCGCTTAAGACAGGTTTTGATACGCAGTATTTT. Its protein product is CASSPLKTGFDTQYF.

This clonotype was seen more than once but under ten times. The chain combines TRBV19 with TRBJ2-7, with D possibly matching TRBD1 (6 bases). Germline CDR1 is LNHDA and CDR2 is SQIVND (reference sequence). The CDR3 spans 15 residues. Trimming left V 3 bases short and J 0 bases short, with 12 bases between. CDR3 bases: TGTGCCAGTAGTATCGGACAGTTTAGCTCCTACGAGCAGTACTTC. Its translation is CASSIGQFSSYEQYF. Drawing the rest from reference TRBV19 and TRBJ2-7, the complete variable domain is DGGITQSPKYLFRKEGQNVTLSCEQNLNHDAMYWYRQDPGQGLRLIYYSQIVNDFQKGDIAEGYSVSREKKESFPLTVTSAQKNPTAFYLCASSIGQFSSYEQYFGPGTRLTVT.

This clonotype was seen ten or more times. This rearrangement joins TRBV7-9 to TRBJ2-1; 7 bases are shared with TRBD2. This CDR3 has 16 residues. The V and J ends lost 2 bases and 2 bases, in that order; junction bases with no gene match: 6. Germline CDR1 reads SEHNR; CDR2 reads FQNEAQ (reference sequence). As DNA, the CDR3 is TGTGCCAGCAGCTTACCCAGGCTAGCGGCCTACAATGAGCAGTTCTTC. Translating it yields CASSLPRLAAYNEQFF.

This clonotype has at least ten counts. The CDR3 spells CASSPQDSSYNEQFF. CDR3 bases: TGTGCCAGCTCACCACAGGACAGCTCCTACAATGAGCAGTTCTTC. The chain combines TRBV18 with TRBJ2-1, with a tentative D call TRBD1 (6 bases). V lost 1 base, J lost 0 bases, and 7 bases lay in between. CDR3 length equals 15 residues. CDR1 is KGHSH and CDR2 is LQKENI in the germline V gene.

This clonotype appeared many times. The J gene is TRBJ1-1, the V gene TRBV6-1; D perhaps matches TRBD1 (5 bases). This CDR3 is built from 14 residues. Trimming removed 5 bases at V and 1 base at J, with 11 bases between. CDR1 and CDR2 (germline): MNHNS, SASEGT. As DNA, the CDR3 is TGTGCCAGCAGTTACCAGAGGGGGAACACTGAAGCTTTCTTT. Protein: CASSYQRGNTEAFF.

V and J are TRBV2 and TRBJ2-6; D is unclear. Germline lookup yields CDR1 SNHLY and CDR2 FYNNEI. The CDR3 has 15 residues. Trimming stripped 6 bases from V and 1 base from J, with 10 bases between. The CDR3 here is CASRTDLSGANVLTF. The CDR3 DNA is TGTGCCAGCAGGACCGACTTGTCTGGGGCCAACGTCCTGACTTTC.

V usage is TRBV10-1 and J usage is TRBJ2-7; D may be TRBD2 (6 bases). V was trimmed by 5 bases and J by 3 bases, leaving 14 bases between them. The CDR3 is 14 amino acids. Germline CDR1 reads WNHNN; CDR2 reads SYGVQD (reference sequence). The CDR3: CASSKGTFLYEQYF. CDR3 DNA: TGCGCCAGCAGTAAGGGGACTTTTCTCTACGAGCAGTACTTC.

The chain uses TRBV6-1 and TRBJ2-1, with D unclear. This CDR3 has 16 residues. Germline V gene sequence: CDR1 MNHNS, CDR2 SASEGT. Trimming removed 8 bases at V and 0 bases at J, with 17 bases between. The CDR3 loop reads CASALYSQSSYNEQFF. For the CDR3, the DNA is TGTGCCAGCGCCTTATATAGTCAGAGCTCCTACAATGAGCAGTTCTTC.

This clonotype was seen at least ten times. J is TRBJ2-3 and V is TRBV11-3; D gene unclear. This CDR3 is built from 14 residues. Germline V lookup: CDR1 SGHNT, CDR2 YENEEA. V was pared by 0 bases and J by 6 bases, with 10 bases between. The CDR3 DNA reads TGTGCCAGCAGCTTAGAGATGGTCGGCGATACGCAGTATTTT. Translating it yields CASSLEMVGDTQYF.

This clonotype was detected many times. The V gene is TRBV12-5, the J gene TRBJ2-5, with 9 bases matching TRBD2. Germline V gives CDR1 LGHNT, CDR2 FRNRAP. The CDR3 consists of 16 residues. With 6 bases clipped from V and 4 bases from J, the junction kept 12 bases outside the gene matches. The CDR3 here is CASGPTIAGAVETQYF. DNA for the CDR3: TGTGCTAGTGGACCGACAATAGCGGGAGCGGTAGAGACCCAGTACTTC.

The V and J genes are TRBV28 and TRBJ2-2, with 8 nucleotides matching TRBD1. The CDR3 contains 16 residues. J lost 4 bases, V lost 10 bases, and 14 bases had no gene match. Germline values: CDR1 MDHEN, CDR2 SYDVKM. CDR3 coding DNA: TGTGCCACCCTGACCCCCTGGACAGGGACCACCGGGGAGCTGTTTTTT. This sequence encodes CATLTPWTGTTGELFF.

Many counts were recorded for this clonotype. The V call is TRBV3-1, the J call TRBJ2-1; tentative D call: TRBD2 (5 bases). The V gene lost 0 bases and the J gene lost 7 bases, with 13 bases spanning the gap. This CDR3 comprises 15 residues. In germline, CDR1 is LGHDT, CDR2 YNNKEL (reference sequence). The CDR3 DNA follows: TGTGCCAGCAGCCAAGACGTCCTAGCCTTGAATGAGCAGTTCTTC. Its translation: CASSQDVLALNEQFF.

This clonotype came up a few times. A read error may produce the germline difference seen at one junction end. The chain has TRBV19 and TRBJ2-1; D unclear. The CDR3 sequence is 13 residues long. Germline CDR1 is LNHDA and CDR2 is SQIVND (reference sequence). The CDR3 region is CASSIGRINKQFF. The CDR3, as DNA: TGTGCCAGTAGTATAGGCAGGATCAATAAGCAGTTCTTC.

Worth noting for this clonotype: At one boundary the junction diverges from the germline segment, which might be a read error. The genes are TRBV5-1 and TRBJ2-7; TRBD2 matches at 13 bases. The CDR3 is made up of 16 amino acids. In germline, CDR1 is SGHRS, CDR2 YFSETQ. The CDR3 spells CASSLGTSGTEYEQSF. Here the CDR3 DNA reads TGCGCCAGCAGCCTAGGGACTAGCGGGACCGAATACGAGCAGTCCTTC.

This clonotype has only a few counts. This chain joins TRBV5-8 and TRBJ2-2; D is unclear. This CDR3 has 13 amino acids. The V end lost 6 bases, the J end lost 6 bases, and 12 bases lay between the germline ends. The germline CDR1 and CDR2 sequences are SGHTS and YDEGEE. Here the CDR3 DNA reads TGTGCCAGCACCGTGGGCGAGGCCGGGGAGCTGTTTTTT. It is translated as CASTVGEAGELFF.

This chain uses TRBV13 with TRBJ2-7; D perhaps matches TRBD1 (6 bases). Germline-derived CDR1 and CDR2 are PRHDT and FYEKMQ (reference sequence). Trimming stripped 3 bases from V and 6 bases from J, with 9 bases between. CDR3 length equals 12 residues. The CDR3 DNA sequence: TGTGCCAGCAGCTTTGGACAGATCGAGCAGTACTTC. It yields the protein CASSFGQIEQYF.

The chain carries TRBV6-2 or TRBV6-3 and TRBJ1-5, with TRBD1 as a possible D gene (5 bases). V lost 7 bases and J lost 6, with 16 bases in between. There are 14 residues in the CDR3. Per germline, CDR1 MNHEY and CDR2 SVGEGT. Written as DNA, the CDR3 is TGTGCCAGCACCTCTCCAGGGAAGGTTCAGCCCCAGCATTTT. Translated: CASTSPGKVQPQHF.

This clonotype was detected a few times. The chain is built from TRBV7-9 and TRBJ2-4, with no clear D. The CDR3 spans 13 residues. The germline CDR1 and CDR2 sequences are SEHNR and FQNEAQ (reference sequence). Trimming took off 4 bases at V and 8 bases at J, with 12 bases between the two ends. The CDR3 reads CASSWTDLDIQYF. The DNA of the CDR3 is TGTGCCAGCAGCTGGACGGATCTAGACATTCAGTACTTC.

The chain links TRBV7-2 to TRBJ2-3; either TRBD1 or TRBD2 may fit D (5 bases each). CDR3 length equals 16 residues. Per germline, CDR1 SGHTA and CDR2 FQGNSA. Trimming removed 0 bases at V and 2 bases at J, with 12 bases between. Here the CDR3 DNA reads TGTGCCAGCAGCTTAGCGTTGGGGGTTTACACAGATACGCAGTATTTT. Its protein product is CASSLALGVYTDTQYF.

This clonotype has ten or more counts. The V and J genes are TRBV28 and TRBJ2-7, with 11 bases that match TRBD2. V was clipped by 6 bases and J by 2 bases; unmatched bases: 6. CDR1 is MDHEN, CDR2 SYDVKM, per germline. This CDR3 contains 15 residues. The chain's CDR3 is CASSLVLAGAYEQYF. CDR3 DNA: TGTGCCAGCAGCTTAGTACTAGCGGGAGCCTACGAGCAGTACTTC. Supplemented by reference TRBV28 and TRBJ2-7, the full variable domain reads DVKVTQSSRYLVKRTGEKVFLECVQDMDHENMFWYRQDPGLGLRLIYFSYDVKMKEKGDIPEGYSVSREKKERFSLILESASTNQTSMYLCASSLVLAGAYEQYFGPGTRLTVT.

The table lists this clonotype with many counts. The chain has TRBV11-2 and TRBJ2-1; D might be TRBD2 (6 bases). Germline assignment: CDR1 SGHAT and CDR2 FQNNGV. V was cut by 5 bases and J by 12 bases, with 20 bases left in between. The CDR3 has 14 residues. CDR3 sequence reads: CASSGTGTPEGQFF. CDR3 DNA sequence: TGTGCCAGCAGCGGCACCGGGACTCCCGAGGGGCAGTTCTTC.

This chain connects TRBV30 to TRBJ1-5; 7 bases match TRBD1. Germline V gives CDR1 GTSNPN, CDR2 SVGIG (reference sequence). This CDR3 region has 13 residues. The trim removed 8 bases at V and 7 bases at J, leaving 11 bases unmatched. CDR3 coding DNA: TGTGCCAGATCAGGGGGATATGGACAGCCCCAGCATTTT. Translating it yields CARSGGYGQPQHF. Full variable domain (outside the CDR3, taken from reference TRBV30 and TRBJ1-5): SQTIHQWPATLVQPVGSPLSLECTVEGTSNPNLYWYRQAAGRGLQLLFYSVGIGQISSEVPQNLSASRPQDRQFILSSKKLLLSDSGFYLCARSGGYGQPQHFGDGTRLSIL.

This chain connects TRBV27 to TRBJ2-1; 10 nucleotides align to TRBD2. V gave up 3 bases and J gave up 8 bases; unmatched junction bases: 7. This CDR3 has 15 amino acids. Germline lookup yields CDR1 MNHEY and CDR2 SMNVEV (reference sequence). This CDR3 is CASSFTSGIPDEQFF. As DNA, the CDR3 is TGTGCCAGCAGTTTTACTAGCGGGATTCCTGATGAGCAGTTCTTC.